This T cell receptor beta chain comes out of a study of T cell responses to AZD1222 COVID-19 vaccine (dated by TCRdb to about 2021). The study in broad terms: AZD1222 recipients given second doses at about 4 weeks or at about 12 weeks were pooled, since spike-specific TCR depth and breadth were not found to differ between the two schedules. A total of about 240 trial participants underwent TCR sequencing, of whom approximately 210 received two doses of AZD1222 and around 25 received two doses of the MenACWY control vaccine. Trial participants were enrolled into age subgroups of 18-55, 56-69 and 70-plus years, which contained roughly 140, 27 and 60 TCR-sequenced participants, respectively.

General study outcomes and caveats: A significant rise in spike-specific TCR breadth and depth was observed after two AZD1222 doses relative to day 0 and relative to MenACWY recipients. Only 5 to 7 AZD1222 recipients were SARS-CoV-2 seropositive at baseline, limiting conclusions about previously exposed vaccinees. Nearly half of unique spike-specific TCRs reportedly recognized epitopes outside regions mutated in the B.1.351 and B.1.1.7 variants. Participants were mostly white British and included more females than males, and it was suggested by the authors that clonal diversity may have been underestimated. The 56-69-year group was small, and its depth increase did not reach significance, likely because of low power. No day 14 peak-response samples were available, so repertoires were characterized only after the peak T cell response. CD4 TCRs associated with the vaccine covered the entire spike protein, and the dominant responses were in regions 160-218 and 743-854.

The time point label of this sample denotes: baseline before first vaccination. Vaccinee samples came from UK trials COV001 and COV002, including a single-blind randomized controlled phase 2/3 trial of AZD1222 (ChAdOx1 nCoV-19) in healthy adults. For TCRbeta chain sequencing, PBMC samples from trial participants were taken at day 0 and at day 28 after the second dose. The CDR3 regions of human TCRbeta chains were analyzed by immunosequencing. Concerning the study's data processing: TCRs in the repertoires were compared against a reference library of SARS-CoV-2-specific TCRs that had been generated with the MIRA antigen-specificity platform. Breadth was defined as the fraction of unique TCRs that were SARS-CoV-2-associated. Depth was defined as the fraction of total T cells that were SARS-CoV-2-associated. Using the MIRA data, each spike-specific TCR was assigned both to the spike region to which the TCR was reactive and to a CD4 or CD8 class. Log10-transformed breadth and depth values were compared by one-way ANOVA with Sidak's multiple comparisons tests. In its TCRdb copy, this immuneACCESS table keeps in-frame sequences only and misses some clones. Where compared with another copy, unresolved V genes explain less than half of these, and the others have no known cause. V and J calls and clone size come straight from that table; D and trimming were deduced from the DNA. A total of 150,000 to 200,000 clones appear in this sample, about nine tenths of them only once. 1.5% of the sample lies in the top ten.

Comments on this clone: The specificity of this receptor is unknown. Base-call qualities are not available, and no considerably larger clone is one nucleotide away.

The CDR3 numbers 15 residues from cysteine through phenylalanine. Of all the DNA, just the CDR3 is kept, 45 bases in frame from base 1. The germline V gene (reference sequence) gives CDR1 as PRHDT and CDR2 as FYEKMQ. V is cut by 0 bases and J by 4 bases, and the space between the germline ends is 13 bases. Sequences were derived from peripheral blood, sampled on day 0 of AZD1222 vaccination. The TCR was taken from an adult in good health. Recombination joined TRBV13 with TRBJ2-7; too little of a D gene remains to name it. CDR3 reads: CASSLGRGNTYEQYF. The DNA sequence is as follows: TGTGCCAGCAGCTTAGGACGAGGTAACACTTACGAGCAGTACTTC.